This is a list of T cell receptor beta chains from one sample in a study of early T cells in non-severe SARS-CoV-2 infection. TCRdb reanalysed the 5' RACE reads using MiXCR and keeps one entry per CDR3 protein. The table includes roughly 48,000 distinct CDR3 sequences, approximately 8% detected once. The sample comprised whole blood. These receptors were obtained from an adult who was a healthcare worker with PCR-confirmed SARS-CoV-2 infection or an uninfected control (not recorded which). CDR3s include the opening cysteine and the closing phenylalanine or tryptophan. D genes are given only for firm matches. Size values are once, few and many counts, or a class for expanded clones, and some rows have none.

TRBJ2-3	TRBV19	-	many	TGTGCCAGTAGTGGGCTACACACAGATACGCAGTATTTT	CASSGLHTDTQYF
TRBJ2-7	TRBV5-1	TRBD1	few	TGCGCCAGCAGCCCGGGACAGGGGGCGTCCGAGCAGTACTTC	CASSPGQGASEQYF
TRBJ1-1	TRBV14	TRBD1	-	TGTGCCAGCAGCCAGTACAGGGGCCGGAACACTGAAGCTTTCTTT	CASSQYRGRNTEAFF
TRBJ2-3	TRBV5-1	TRBD1	many	TGCGCCAGCAGCTCCTACGGGACAGGGGCAACAGATACGCAGTATTTT	CASSSYGTGATDTQYF
TRBJ2-1	TRBV20-1	-	many	TGCAGTGCTAAGGACTCCCTATCCCCGCGGGAGCAGTTCTTC	CSAKDSLSPREQFF
TRBJ2-1	TRBV12-3/TRBV12-4	-	-	TGTGCCAGCATTCCCAGTAAGAGCTCCTACAATGAGCAGTTCTTC	CASIPSKSSYNEQFF
TRBJ1-1	TRBV20-1	-	few	TGCAGTGTCGCAGCAAAAGTGGACACTGAAGCTTTCTTT	CSVAAKVDTEAFF
TRBJ2-3	TRBV5-3	-	many	TGTGCCAGAAGCTTGGTTCGGGGCCCAGAGTATTTT	CARSLVRGPEYF
TRBJ2-7	TRBV27	TRBD2	-	TGTGCCAGCAGTTTATCGGGACTAGCTTCCTACGAGCAGTACTTC	CASSLSGLASYEQYF
TRBJ1-1	TRBV12-3/TRBV12-4	-	-	TGTGCCAGCGGAGAGACCGGCACTGAAGCTTTCTTT	CASGETGTEAFF
TRBJ2-1	TRBV10-3	TRBD2	-	TGTGCCATCAGTGTTGGGACTAGTGTCTACAATGAGCAGTTCTTC	CAISVGTSVYNEQFF
TRBJ1-1	TRBV7-9	-	many	TGTGCCAGCAGCTTACAGAACACTGAAGCTTTCTTT	CASSLQNTEAFF
TRBJ1-2	TRBV20-1	-	few	TGCAGTGCTAGTCCGTTTATTTTTAGGTATGGCTACACCTTC	CSASPFIFRYGYTF
TRBJ1-2	TRBV5-1	-	few	TGCGCCAGCAGCTCCGACAGTCATTATGGCTACACCTTC	CASSSDSHYGYTF
TRBJ2-3	TRBV5-1	TRBD2	few	TGCGCCAGCAGCTCGGCGGCGGGACTAGCGGGAGATACGCAGTATTTT	CASSSAAGLAGDTQYF
TRBJ2-7	TRBV5-6	TRBD1	-	TGTGCCAGCAGCTTGCCGGGACAGTTCTACGAGCAGTACTTC	CASSLPGQFYEQYF
TRBJ2-3	TRBV6-1	TRBD2	-	TGTGCCAGCAGCTACAGTATAGCGGGGGGGGCTCCCCCCGCAGATACGCAGTATTTT	CASSYSIAGGAPPADTQYF
TRBJ1-4	TRBV4-1	-	-	TGCGCCAGCAGCCAAGAACGGCAGGGAGGTGAAAAACTGTTTTTT	CASSQERQGGEKLFF
TRBJ1-2	TRBV27	-	-	TGTGCCAGCAGTATTGACGGAAACTATGGCTACACCTTC	CASSIDGNYGYTF
TRBJ2-7	TRBV27	TRBD1	few	TGTGCCAGCAGAACTGGGACAGGGGAGTTCTTC	CASRTGTGEFF
TRBJ2-3	TRBV6-5	-	-	TGTGCCAGCAGTTCCAGGGGTAGGGGTACGCAGTATTTT	CASSSRGRGTQYF
TRBJ1-5	TRBV5-1	-	many	TGCGCCAGCAGACGGGACACCCTAGGACCCCAGCATTTT	CASRRDTLGPQHF
TRBJ2-1	TRBV6-4	-	many	TGTGCCAGCAGTGACTCTCGTGAGCAGTTCTTC	CASSDSREQFF
TRBJ2-3	TRBV5-5	TRBD2	-	TGTGTCAGCAGCCTTTATGTGGTAGCGGGATTAACAGATACGCAGTATTTT	CVSSLYVVAGLTDTQYF
TRBJ2-1	TRBV5-1	TRBD1	many	TGCGCCAGCAGCTTGTACCCCGGGACAGGGCGCTCCTACAATGAGCAGTTCTTC	CASSLYPGTGRSYNEQFF
TRBJ2-7	TRBV7-2	TRBD2	-	TGTGCCAGCAGCTTAAGCGGGAGGGCCTACGAGCAGTACTTC	CASSLSGRAYEQYF
TRBJ1-1	TRBV7-9	-	many	TGTGCCAGCAGCTTATCGGGGTATGAAGCTTTCTTT	CASSLSGYEAFF
TRBJ2-1	TRBV7-3	-	many	TGTGCCAGCAGCTTAAGACTAGGGTCAGGCGATGAGCAGTTCTTC	CASSLRLGSGDEQFF
TRBJ1-5	TRBV7-2	-	many	TGTGCCAGCGCCAGGGGACAAGCCAGCAATCAGCCCCAGCATTTT	CASARGQASNQPQHF
TRBJ2-2	TRBV5-4	TRBD1	many	TGTGCCAGCAGCTCACCGGGACAGGGTTCCGGGGAGCTGTTTTTT	CASSSPGQGSGELFF
TRBJ2-1	TRBV24-1	-	-	TGTGCCACCGAGAATCCAGGGGGAGGCGATGAGCAGTTCTTC	CATENPGGGDEQFF
TRBJ2-1	TRBV27	-	many	TGCGCCAGCAGCTTGAGCTCGTACAATGAGCAGTTCTTC	CASSLSSYNEQFF
TRBJ1-1	TRBV3-1	-	many	TGTGCCAGCAGCCAACAGATATCCGGGTCGATGGCCAGGGGAGCTTTCTTT	CASSQQISGSMARGAFF
TRBJ1-1	TRBV29-1	-	few	TGCAGCGCTTTTGGACACCAGAACACTGAAGCTTTCTTT	CSAFGHQNTEAFF
TRBJ2-5	TRBV20-1	TRBD1	-	TGCAGTGCTCAGGGGGCTGTGGTATTAGAGACCCAGTACTTC	CSAQGAVVLETQYF
TRBJ2-2	TRBV3-1	-	-	TGTGCCAGCATTCACACCGGGGAGCTGTTTTTT	CASIHTGELFF
TRBJ2-5	TRBV7-8	-	many	TGTGCCAGCAGCTTATGGCCTAGCCGACAAGAGACCCAGTACTTC	CASSLWPSRQETQYF
TRBJ1-6	TRBV3-1	-	many	TGTGCCAGCAGCCAAGAGGGGAGTAATTCACCCCTCCACTTT	CASSQEGSNSPLHF
TRBJ1-1	TRBV5-4	-	-	TGTGCCAGCAGCTTGGATGTACAGGAAGCTTTCTTT	CASSLDVQEAFF
TRBJ1-6	TRBV12-3/TRBV12-4	-	few	TGTGCCAGCAGTTTAGACAGTCGGGCGGCCTATAATTCACCCCTCCACTTT	CASSLDSRAAYNSPLHF
TRBJ1-1	TRBV7-9	TRBD1	few	TGTGCCAGCAGACAAATAACAGGGGAAAACACTGAAGCTTTCTTT	CASRQITGENTEAFF
TRBJ1-6	TRBV11-2	-	-	TGTGCCAGCAGCTTGGATAATTCACCCCTCCACTTT	CASSLDNSPLHF
TRBJ2-7	TRBV13	-	many	TGTGCCAGCAGCCCCTCGGCCAGAAAGTACGAGCAGTACTTC	CASSPSARKYEQYF
TRBJ1-2	TRBV29-1	-	medium-sized	TGCAGCGTCGCGACCCTTAAAATCACTGGGGGGGCCAGGAACTATGGCTACACCTTC	CSVATLKITGGARNYGYTF
TRBJ2-1	TRBV12-3/TRBV12-4	-	few	TGTGCCAGCAGTTTACTCGGTAACTCCTACAATGAGCAGTTCTTC	CASSLLGNSYNEQFF
TRBJ2-1	TRBV27	-	few	TGTGCCAGCAGTTTAATGGGGAATGGGCGCAATGAGCAGTTCTTC	CASSLMGNGRNEQFF
TRBJ1-2	TRBV28	-	few	TGTGCCAGCAGGTACGGGGTCGGAAACTATGGCTACACCTTC	CASRYGVGNYGYTF
TRBJ2-4	TRBV19	-	many	TGTGCCAGTAGGCTCATAGACAAGGCCAAAAACATTCAGTACTTC	CASRLIDKAKNIQYF
TRBJ2-2	TRBV28	-	-	TGTGCCAGCAGAGGGACGGTGGCCGGGGAGCTGTTTTTT	CASRGTVAGELFF